These 25 T cell receptor beta chains came from one sample sequenced in a study of neoadjuvant anti-PD-1 for oral cavity cancer. Clones were sequenced by immunoSEQ multiplex PCR, and TCRdb holds only the in-frame ones, with some missing. The table has about 14,000 clones, 50% to 70% seen once. The starting material was PBMCs, obtained before nivolumab (anti-PD-1) treatment. The receptors derive from a person aged 40 to 85 with oral cavity squamous cell carcinoma.

For the CDR3, the DNA is TGCGCCAGCAGCCAAGAGATTAGAAAGGTCGGGGAGCTGTTTTTT. Its translation is CASSQEIRKVGELFF. This chain connects TRBV4-1 to TRBJ2-2; no definite D call. The CDR3 loop spans 15 amino acids. The V and J ends lost 0 bases and 7 bases respectively, with 12 bases between them. Germline assignment: CDR1 MGHRA and CDR2 YSYEKL.

The rearrangement joins TRBV28 to TRBJ1-5; the match to TRBD1 covers 10 bases. CDR1 and CDR2 from the germline V gene are MDHEN and SYDVKM. The CDR3 has 16 amino acids. Unmatched junction bases numbered 7, after V lost 5 bases and J lost 3 bases. The CDR3 coding sequence is TGTGCCAGCAGTACCAGGGACAGGGGTATCAATCAGCCCCAGCATTTT. It is translated as CASSTRDRGINQPQHF.

The chain is built from TRBV29-1 and TRBJ1-3; D remains unclear. The V gene lost 6 bases and the J gene lost 0 bases, with 6 bases spanning the gap. The germline V gene encodes CDR1 SQVTM and CDR2 ANQGSEA. The CDR3 length is 12 residues. CDR3 nucleotides: TGCAGCGTCATAGTCTCTGGAAACACCATATATTTT. This encodes CSVIVSGNTIYF.

This clone occurred a few times. The chain uses TRBV6-1 and TRBJ1-2; D gene ambiguous. In germline, CDR1 is MNHNS, CDR2 SASEGT. CDR3 length: 17 residues. Trimming took off 2 bases at V and 3 bases at J, with 19 bases between the two ends. As DNA, the CDR3 is TGTGCCAGCAGTGAAAGGCAGAATTGGAATACCCACTATGGCTACACCTTC. Translated, it gives CASSERQNWNTHYGYTF.

The chain joins TRBV6-1 to TRBJ2-5; D gene unclear. Germline CDR1 is MNHNS and CDR2 is SASEGT. The CDR3 is made up of 14 amino acids. V shed 3 bases and J shed 6 bases, with 14 bases lying between them. The chain's CDR3 is CASSEGPASQTQYF. Written as DNA, the CDR3 is TGTGCCAGCAGTGAGGGCCCGGCGTCCCAGACCCAGTACTTC.

This clone was seen only a few times. V is TRBV19 and J is TRBJ2-2; 9 nucleotides match TRBD2. The CDR3 has 15 amino acids. Germline values: CDR1 LNHDA, CDR2 SQIVND (reference sequence). The junction had 9 bases not matched to a gene; V was cut back by 8 bases and J by 5 bases. The CDR3 DNA reads as TGTGCCAGTTATGAAGCGGGAGGATCGACCGGGGAGCTGTTTTTT. As protein: CASYEAGGSTGELFF. Supplemented by reference TRBV19 and TRBJ2-2, the full variable domain reads DGGITQSPKYLFRKEGQNVTLSCEQNLNHDAMYWYRQDPGQGLRLIYYSQIVNDFQKGDIAEGYSVSREKKESFPLTVTSAQKNPTAFYLCASYEAGGSTGELFFGEGSRLTVL.

The V and J genes are TRBV5-6 and TRBJ2-5; D remains ambiguous. V dropped 2 bases and J dropped 5 bases, with 19 bases sitting between them. Germline V gives CDR1 SGHDT, CDR2 YYEEEE. The CDR3 length is 16 residues. The CDR3 protein is CASSLKAARIQETQYF. The CDR3 DNA reads TGTGCCAGCAGCTTAAAGGCAGCGCGAATTCAGGAGACCCAGTACTTC.

This chain's CDR3 is CASSSSMTGEYNEQFF. CDR3 nucleotide sequence: TGTGCCAGCAGTTCAAGCATGACAGGTGAATACAATGAGCAGTTCTTC. The chain couples TRBV27 to TRBJ2-1, with D maybe TRBD1 (6 bases). The germline V gene encodes CDR1 MNHEY and CDR2 SMNVEV (reference sequence). The germline V and J ends were trimmed by 4 bases and 4 bases, with 17 bases remaining between them. CDR3 length: 16 amino acids.

This clone has just one count. The chain carries TRBV15 and TRBJ1-3; no definite D call. This CDR3 comprises 16 residues. Germline-derived CDR1 and CDR2 are LNHNV and YYDKDF (reference sequence). The V gene lost 1 base and the J gene lost 9 bases, with 19 bases spanning the gap. The CDR3 DNA is TGTGCCACCAGCAGAGCGAGCGGCTTAAGGGCGAGCACCATATATTTT. This encodes CATSRASGLRASTIYF.

V usage is TRBV6-1 and J usage is TRBJ2-3; 7 positions match TRBD2. Germline assignment: CDR1 MNHNS and CDR2 SASEGT. Losses at the gene ends were 4 bases for V and 0 bases for J; bases not matched to a gene: 16. This CDR3 contains 19 residues. Here the CDR3 reads CASSVRRTRGLLSTDTQYF. The CDR3 nucleotides are TGTGCCAGCAGTGTTCGCCGGACTAGAGGTCTGCTGAGCACAGATACGCAGTATTTT.

This clone was counted only a few times. The J gene is TRBJ2-7, the V gene TRBV5-4; weak D call: TRBD1 (6 bases). V was cut by 4 bases and J by 8 bases, with 22 bases left in between. Germline-derived CDR1 and CDR2 are SGHNT and YYREEE (reference sequence). The CDR3 sequence is 15 residues long. CDR3 amino acids: CASSTQKGGDNKQYF. The CDR3 DNA reads as TGTGCCAGCAGCACGCAAAAAGGGGGAGACAACAAGCAGTACTTC. The variable domain in full, completed from reference TRBV5-4 and TRBJ2-7, reads ETGVTQSPTHLIKTRGQQVTLRCSSQSGHNTVSWYQQALGQGPQFIFQYYREEENGRGNFPPRFSGLQFPNYSSELNVNALELDDSALYLCASSTQKGGDNKQYFGPGTRLTVT.

This clone was found once. The V and J genes are TRBV6-5 and TRBJ2-3; 8 nucleotides agree with TRBD1. Germline trimming cut 5 bases from V and 5 bases from J; bases unmatched to any gene: 6. The CDR3 length is 14 residues. The germline V gene encodes CDR1 MNHEY and CDR2 SVGAGI. CDR3 in DNA: TGTGCCAGCAGTCCAGGGGGCGTTGGAGATACGCAGTATTTT. It codes for CASSPGGVGDTQYF.

This clone has a handful of counts. The chain joins TRBV5-1 to TRBJ2-2; D may be TRBD1 (6 bases). The CDR3 consists of 14 residues. V gave up 5 bases and J gave up 3 bases, with 11 bases separating them. Germline CDR1 and CDR2: SGHRS and YFSETQ. As DNA, the CDR3 is TGCGCCAGCAGTAGGGGGTTAGACACCGGGGAGCTGTTTTTT. Its protein product is CASSRGLDTGELFF.

This clone appeared a few times. The chain combines TRBV29-1 with TRBJ1-3, with D perhaps TRBD1 (5 bases). The V end was cut by 4 bases, the J end by 2 bases, with 6 bases between. CDR1 is SQVTM, CDR2 ANQGSEA, per germline. CDR3 size: 12 residues. The CDR3 spells CSVGQPGNTIYF. Written as DNA, the CDR3 is TGCAGCGTTGGACAGCCTGGAAACACCATATATTTT.

The count of this clone is one. The chain couples TRBV6-1 to TRBJ2-1; TRBD2 matches 9 bases. The length of the CDR3 is 17 residues. The trim removed 2 bases at V and 6 bases at J, leaving 11 bases unmatched. Germline CDR1 is MNHNS and CDR2 is SASEGT. The CDR3 loop is CASSESGGGAQSNEQFF. The CDR3 DNA is TGTGCCAGCAGTGAATCGGGCGGGGGGGCCCAATCCAATGAGCAGTTCTTC.

The gene calls are TRBV11-2 and TRBJ2-1; 9 positions match TRBD2. Trimming cost V 5 bases and J 9 bases; bases outside gene matches: 2. The CDR3 is 12 residues long. Germline CDR1 reads SGHAT; CDR2 reads FQNNGV. CDR3 loop: CASSPTSGEQFF. In nucleotides, the CDR3 is TGTGCCAGCAGCCCGACTAGCGGTGAGCAGTTCTTC.

V gene TRBV2 combines with J gene TRBJ2-5; 8 bases match TRBD2. V lost 6 bases, J lost 5 bases, and 11 bases stayed unmatched. Germline CDR1 is SNHLY and CDR2 is FYNNEI. The CDR3 runs to 15 residues. The CDR3 coding sequence is TGTGCCAGCAGCCCTGGGGCGGGGGGCCGGGAGACCCAGTACTTC. This gives the protein CASSPGAGGRETQYF. Using reference TRBV2 and TRBJ2-5 for the parts outside the CDR3, the full variable domain is EPEVTQTPSHQVTQMGQEVILRCVPISNHLYFYWYRQILGQKVEFLVSFYNNEISEKSEIFDDQFSVERPDGSNFTLKIRSTKLEDSAMYFCASSPGAGGRETQYFGPGTRLLVL.

This clone was detected only once. The chain recombines TRBV9 with TRBJ2-1; no clear D gene. Germline V lookup: CDR1 SGDLS, CDR2 YYNGEE. The CDR3 runs 15 residues. Trimming left V 4 bases short and J 0 bases short, with 11 bases between. This chain's CDR3 is CASSPSVSSYNEQFF. In DNA form, the CDR3 reads TGTGCCAGCAGCCCAAGCGTATCCTCCTACAATGAGCAGTTCTTC. Combining the CDR3 with reference TRBV9 and TRBJ2-1 gives the whole variable domain DSGVTQTPKHLITATGQRVTLRCSPRSGDLSVYWYQQSLDQGLQFLIQYYNGEERAKGNILERFSAQQFPDLHSELNLSSLELGDSALYFCASSPSVSSYNEQFFGPGTRLTVL.

The rearrangement joins TRBV7-6 to TRBJ2-1; 12 nucleotides align to TRBD2. V dropped 5 bases and J dropped 6; count of bases not matched to a gene: 14. The length of the CDR3 is 18 residues. The V gene's germline CDR1 is SGHVS and CDR2 FNYEAQ. DNA of the CDR3: TGTGCCAGCAGCGGCCACAATCTAGCGGGAGGGAAGGGCAATGAGCAGTTCTTC. Its translation: CASSGHNLAGGKGNEQFF.

About this clone: Within the sample, other DNA sequences also encode this same CDR3. The chain combines TRBV5-1 with TRBJ2-5; possibly TRBD2 for D (6 bases). V was trimmed by 4 bases and J by 1 base, leaving 11 bases between them. CDR1 is SGHRS, CDR2 YFSETQ, per germline. This CDR3 has 14 amino acids. The CDR3 DNA reads TGCGCCAGCAGCCCGGTCGGGAGCCAAGAGACCCAGTACTTC. This translates into CASSPVGSQETQYF.

The rearrangement links TRBV7-8 to TRBJ1-2; 10 bases fit TRBD1. From germline, CDR1 is SGHVS and CDR2 FQNEAQ. The CDR3 runs to 14 residues. Losses at the gene ends were 0 bases for V and 8 bases for J; bases not matched to a gene: 3. This chain's CDR3 is CASSLARTGGGYTF. The CDR3 DNA reads TGTGCCAGCAGCTTAGCGAGGACAGGGGGAGGCTACACCTTC.

CDR3 nucleotide sequence: TGTGCCAGTAGTAGGACAGGGGACACCGGGGAGCTGTTTTTT. It is translated as CASSRTGDTGELFF. The chain links TRBV19 to TRBJ2-2, with 9 bases lining up with TRBD1. With 4 bases clipped from V and 3 bases from J, the junction kept 0 bases outside the gene matches. Germline V gene data show CDR1 as LNHDA and CDR2 as SQIVND (reference sequence). The CDR3 is 14 residues long.

This clone has a handful of counts. This chain joins TRBV6-1 and TRBJ2-1, with 9 bases aligning to TRBD1. The CDR3 extends over 13 amino acids. Germline trimming cut 8 bases from V and 8 bases from J; bases unmatched to any gene: 7. CDR1 and CDR2 from the germline V gene are MNHNS and SASEGT. This chain's CDR3 is CASSGTGLHEQFF. CDR3 bases: TGTGCCAGCTCCGGGACAGGGCTCCATGAGCAGTTCTTC.

This clone was recorded only once. The V gene is TRBV7-7, the J gene TRBJ2-4; D gene unclear. Germline CDR1 SSHAT, CDR2 FNYEAQ (reference sequence). The CDR3 has 15 residues. With 2 bases removed from V and 8 bases from J, the gap between germline ends came to 16 bases. CDR3: CASSLLGSQMDIQYF. The CDR3 bases are TGTGCCAGCAGCTTATTGGGAAGCCAAATGGACATTCAGTACTTC.

The CDR3 DNA reads TGTGCCAGCAGTTCACCGGGACTAGCCGGGGAGCTGTTTTTT. Its protein is CASSSPGLAGELFF. This chain connects TRBV6-5 to TRBJ2-2, with 8 bases matching TRBD2. This CDR3 comprises 14 residues. With 4 bases clipped from V and 6 bases from J, the junction kept 4 bases outside the gene matches. The V gene's germline CDR1 is MNHEY and CDR2 SVGAGI.